The clone carrying this T cell receptor (beta chain) was counted between two and nine times. With a much larger clone just one base away, this may be a read error. Combining a sample-barcoded 5' primer with a J-beta primer mix, a second PCR ran for roughly 7 to 11 cycles. TCRdb re-called the 5' RACE reads with MiXCR, one entry per CDR3 protein. Among some 790,000 distinct CDR3 sequences listed, 25% to 30% were seen once. The sample is drawn from a study of blood T cells in healthy people across ages. V was pared by 7 bases and J by 7 bases, with 14 bases between. This CDR3 comprises 12 residues. The chain couples TRBV12-3 or TRBV12-4 to TRBJ2-7, with a weak D call TRBD2 (6 bases). Sequenced: blood. The clonotype originates from an elderly woman in good health. The CDR3 bases are TGTGCCAGCACCCCGACTAGTCATGAGCAGTACTTC. Translated: CASTPTSHEQYF.